Below, 27 T cell receptor beta chains from the same sample are listed, as sequenced in a study of cytomegalovirus exposure and HLA in healthy donors. Primers for the PCR totalled 60 Vbeta and 13 Jbeta. Here immunoSEQ multiplex PCR was the method, and the copy in TCRdb shows in-frame clones only, minus some. The data hold under 200,000 clones, with roughly 79% observed a single time. The sample was PBMCs. The receptors were sampled from a woman in her 40s in good health and CMV-seropositive.

The chain is built from TRBV5-1 and TRBJ2-7, with a tentative D call TRBD2 (5 bases). V lost 1 base, J lost 6 bases, and 17 bases lay in between. The CDR3 totals 15 residues. Germline V CDR1 and CDR2: SGHRS, YFSETQ. The CDR3: CASSLLPGKMAEQYF. The CDR3 DNA is TGCGCCAGCAGCTTGTTGCCGGGAAAAATGGCCGAGCAGTACTTC.

The CDR3 protein is CASSFREPYNEQFF. Here the CDR3 DNA reads TGTGCCAGCAGCTTCCGAGAGCCCTACAATGAGCAGTTCTTC. J is TRBJ2-1 and V is TRBV5-5; D remains unclear. Trimming stripped 2 bases from V and 2 bases from J, with 8 bases between. Germline CDR1 SGHKS, CDR2 YYEKEE (reference sequence). This CDR3 has 14 residues.

This clone showed up just a few times. The rearrangement joins TRBV6-5 to TRBJ2-1, with D possibly matching TRBD2 (7 bases). CDR1 and CDR2 (germline): MNHEY, SVGAGI. CDR3 size: 14 residues. Trimming shortened V by 5 bases and J by 8 bases, and 16 bases separated the two germline ends. CDR3 nucleotide sequence: TGTGCCAGCAGTCTTAGGGGGGGCCTGGATGAGCAGTTCTTC. It codes for CASSLRGGLDEQFF.

In its sample, this clone was seen once. This chain links TRBV29-1 with TRBJ2-5, with D possibly being TRBD2 (7 bases). The assigned J gene may be wrong: the sequence end matches TRBJ2-7 better. CDR3 length: 15 amino acids. Germline loops: CDR1 SQVTM, CDR2 ANQGSEA. The CDR3 loop reads CSVDKGRGGAYEQYF. As DNA, the CDR3 is TGCAGCGTTGATAAGGGCAGGGGAGGGGCCTACGAGCAGTACTTC.

The rearrangement joins TRBV30 to TRBJ1-3; D gene uncertain. Trimming removed 4 bases from V and 2 bases from J, with 9 bases in between. This CDR3 region has 13 residues. Germline V CDR1 and CDR2: GTSNPN, SVGIG (reference sequence). The DNA of the CDR3 is TGTGCCTGGACAACGGGTGCTGGAAACACCATATATTTT. Its translation is CAWTTGAGNTIYF.

The CDR3 DNA reads as TGTGCCAGCAGGGTGGACAGGGGGCTCGGCTATGGCTACACCTTC. Translated, it gives CASRVDRGLGYGYTF. This chain uses TRBV6-5 with TRBJ1-2, with 11 bases fitting TRBD1. Per germline, CDR1 MNHEY and CDR2 SVGAGI. The CDR3 runs 15 residues. After removal of 6 bases from V and 4 bases from J, the junction contained 7 bases not matched to a gene.

The chain carries TRBV9 and TRBJ2-7, with 9 bases matching TRBD2. V dropped 2 bases and J dropped 3; count of bases not matched to a gene: 3. Germline assignment: CDR1 SGDLS and CDR2 YYNGEE. This CDR3 spans 14 amino acids. CDR3: CASSVASGDYEQYF. CDR3 coding DNA: TGTGCCAGCAGCGTGGCTAGCGGGGACTACGAGCAGTACTTC.

This clone was observed a handful of times. V is TRBV30 and J is TRBJ1-1; D might be TRBD1 (5 bases). Germline assignment: CDR1 GTSNPN and CDR2 SVGIG (reference sequence). Trimming stripped 5 bases from V and 6 bases from J, with 19 bases between. This CDR3 is 14 amino acids long. CDR3 sequence (DNA): TGTGCCTGGTATAAACGGGGGGGGGATGCTGAAGCTTTCTTT. Translation gives CAWYKRGGDAEAFF. Using reference TRBV30 and TRBJ1-1 for the parts outside the CDR3, the full variable domain is SQTIHQWPATLVQPVGSPLSLECTVEGTSNPNLYWYRQAAGRGLQLLFYSVGIGQISSEVPQNLSASRPQDRQFILSSKKLLLSDSGFYLCAWYKRGGDAEAFFGQGTRLTVV.

The rearrangement joins TRBV28 to TRBJ1-1; possibly TRBD1 for D (5 bases). Per the germline V gene, CDR1 is MDHEN and CDR2 is SYDVKM. This CDR3 comprises 16 residues. V lost 8 bases and J lost 5, with 24 bases in between. CDR3: CASGRVLGRDLTEAFF. CDR3 bases: TGTGCCAGCGGACGTGTTTTGGGCAGGGATTTGACTGAAGCTTTCTTT.

The rearrangement uses TRBV5-1 and TRBJ2-1; maybe TRBD1 (6 bases). Trimming removed 5 bases from V and 9 bases from J, with 12 bases in between. The CDR3 is 12 amino acids. Per the germline V gene, CDR1 is SGHRS and CDR2 is YFSETQ. CDR3 residues: CASRKDSVEQFF. CDR3 nucleotide sequence: TGCGCCAGCAGAAAGGACAGCGTTGAGCAGTTCTTC.

As concerns this clone: At one end the junction does not follow the germline gene, possibly because of a read error. The gene calls are TRBV7-9 and TRBJ2-1, with 12 bases aligning to TRBD2. Germline V CDR1 and CDR2: SEHNR, FQNEAQ (reference sequence). The CDR3 loop spans 16 amino acids. CDR3 sequence reads: CSSSFLSTSGGGEQFF. The DNA for the CDR3 is TGTTCCAGCAGCTTCTTATCGACTAGCGGGGGTGGTGAGCAGTTCTTC.

The chain is built from TRBV7-2 and TRBJ1-2; 7 bases map to TRBD1. Germline V gene data show CDR1 as SGHTA and CDR2 as FQGNSA. CDR3 size: 13 residues. The V and J ends lost 6 bases and 5 bases, in that order; junction bases with no gene match: 6. In nucleotides, the CDR3 is TGTGCCAGCAGAAACCGACAGGGATATGGCTACACCTTC. Amino acid sequence: CASRNRQGYGYTF.

The chain combines TRBV20-1 with TRBJ2-1, with 7 positions matching TRBD2. This CDR3 is built from 11 residues. J was trimmed by 10 bases and V by 4 bases; bases with no gene match: 4. The germline V gene has CDR1 DFQATT and CDR2 SNEGSKA (reference sequence). The CDR3 is CSATTGGEQFF. DNA of the CDR3: TGCAGTGCTACGACCGGGGGGGAGCAGTTCTTC.

This clone showed up just once. This sequence joins TRBV6-1 and TRBJ1-2; 12 nucleotides match TRBD1. CDR1 and CDR2 from the germline V gene are MNHNS and SASEGT. There are 19 residues in the CDR3. With 4 bases clipped from V and 3 bases from J, the junction kept 15 bases outside the gene matches. Here the CDR3 reads CASSGSSGTGGHWHYGYTF. The CDR3 DNA sequence: TGTGCCAGCAGTGGATCATCCGGGACAGGGGGCCATTGGCACTATGGCTACACCTTC.

J is TRBJ2-1 and V is TRBV19; 9 nucleotides match TRBD1. The V and J ends lost 7 bases and 7 bases, in that order; junction bases with no gene match: 17. Per germline, CDR1 LNHDA and CDR2 SQIVND (reference sequence). There are 17 residues in the CDR3. CDR3 nucleotides: TGTGCCAGTATGAAAACTCCGGGACAGGGTTTTGCAAATGAGCAGTTCTTC. This translates into CASMKTPGQGFANEQFF.

This rearrangement joins TRBV7-2 to TRBJ1-2; TRBD1 might be the D (5 bases). CDR3 length: 12 amino acids. V was trimmed by 5 bases and J by 4 bases, leaving 8 bases between them. CDR1 SGHTA and CDR2 FQGNSA come from the germline V gene. The CDR3 DNA reads TGTGCCAGCAGCCGGGGGATCTATGGCTACACCTTC. As protein: CASSRGIYGYTF.

V usage is TRBV15 and J usage is TRBJ2-3; 8 nucleotides line up with TRBD1. The V and J ends lost 3 bases and 4 bases, in that order; junction bases with no gene match: 3. Germline CDR1 is LNHNV and CDR2 is YYDKDF (reference sequence). The length of the CDR3 is 14 residues. CDR3 sequence reads: CATSRDRAADTQYF. In DNA, the CDR3 is TGTGCCACCAGCAGGGACAGGGCAGCAGATACGCAGTATTTT.

The chain combines TRBV5-4 with TRBJ2-1; 7 nucleotides align to TRBD2. The CDR3 loop spans 15 amino acids. CDR1 is SGHNT and CDR2 is YYREEE in the germline V gene (reference sequence). The V segment lost 3 bases and the J segment 7 bases; nucleotides outside the gene matches: 10. The CDR3 reads CASSSPTGRGNEQFF. For the CDR3, the DNA is TGTGCCAGCAGCTCACCCACGGGGCGGGGGAATGAGCAGTTCTTC. Full variable domain (remainder filled in from reference TRBV5-4 and TRBJ2-1): ETGVTQSPTHLIKTRGQQVTLRCSSQSGHNTVSWYQQALGQGPQFIFQYYREEENGRGNFPPRFSGLQFPNYSSELNVNALELDDSALYLCASSSPTGRGNEQFFGPGTRLTVL.

This chain joins TRBV27 and TRBJ2-5, with 9 bases fitting TRBD2. Trimming removed 3 bases from V and 7 bases from J; junction bases left unmatched: 9. From germline, CDR1 is MNHEY and CDR2 SMNVEV (reference sequence). The CDR3 loop spans 15 amino acids. The CDR3 here is CASSLSGGSWGTQYF. The CDR3 region has the DNA TGTGCCAGCAGTTTGAGCGGGGGGTCATGGGGGACCCAGTACTTC.

This rearrangement joins TRBV7-8 to TRBJ2-1, with a tentative D call TRBD2 (7 bases). Between the trimmed V and J ends, which lost 4 bases and 6 bases, there was a span of 13 bases. The germline gives CDR1 SGHVS, CDR2 FQNEAQ. The CDR3 totals 14 residues. The CDR3 here is CASSSRGGGNEQFF. In DNA form, the CDR3 reads TGTGCCAGCAGCTCTCGGGGAGGGGGCAATGAGCAGTTCTTC. The full variable domain, completed using reference TRBV7-8 and TRBJ2-1, is GAGVSQSPRYKVAKRGQDVALRCDPISGHVSLFWYQQALGQGPEFLTYFQNEAQLDKSGLPSDRFFAERPEGSVSTLKIQRTQQEDSAVYLCASSSRGGGNEQFFGPGTRLTVL.

The chain employs TRBV4-1 and TRBJ2-3; maybe TRBD1 (6 bases). Between the trimmed V and J ends, which lost 1 base and 3 bases, there was a span of 14 bases. The CDR3 sequence is 16 residues long. Germline-derived CDR1 and CDR2 are MGHRA and YSYEKL. CDR3 sequence reads: CASSQVFTRGTDTQYF. In DNA form, the CDR3 reads TGCGCCAGCAGCCAAGTTTTCACCAGGGGAACAGATACGCAGTATTTT.

This clone was recorded a few times. This chain links TRBV4-1 with TRBJ2-1; 7 nucleotides line up with TRBD1. The germline CDR1 and CDR2 sequences are MGHRA and YSYEKL. The ends lost 0 bases at V and 2 bases at J; junction bases unmatched: 1. This CDR3 spans 15 amino acids. The CDR3 loop reads CASSQETGAYNEQFF. CDR3 in DNA: TGCGCCAGCAGCCAAGAAACAGGGGCCTACAATGAGCAGTTCTTC.

This sequence joins TRBV6-1 and TRBJ1-2; D not certain. The germline V gene has CDR1 MNHNS and CDR2 SASEGT. V gave up 7 bases and J gave up 3 bases, with 12 bases separating them. This CDR3 has 13 amino acids. CDR3 sequence reads: CASIQRLHYGYTF. DNA for the CDR3: TGTGCCAGCATCCAGAGGCTACACTATGGCTACACCTTC.

CDR3 coding DNA: TGTGCCAGCAGCGTCGGGACAGGGGTAGATACGCAGTATTTT. It codes for CASSVGTGVDTQYF. This chain connects TRBV9 to TRBJ2-3, with 10 bases identical to TRBD1. Germline V gene data show CDR1 as SGDLS and CDR2 as YYNGEE. The CDR3 consists of 14 residues. Unmatched junction bases numbered 2, after V lost 2 bases and J lost 5 bases.

The CDR3 coding sequence is TGTGCCAGCTCCCAGGGTAGCAGTAGCGAGACCCAGTACTTC. Its protein is CASSQGSSSETQYF. This rearrangement joins TRBV18 to TRBJ2-5; D possibly corresponds to TRBD1 (5 bases). Trimming stripped 6 bases from V and 5 bases from J, with 16 bases between. The CDR3 consists of 14 residues. CDR1 and CDR2 (germline): KGHSH, LQKENI.

The chain joins TRBV11-2 to TRBJ1-2; a possible D gene is TRBD1 (5 bases). Per germline, CDR1 SGHAT and CDR2 FQNNGV. The V gene lost 3 bases and the J gene lost 13 bases, with 21 bases spanning the gap. This CDR3 contains 14 residues. The CDR3 nucleotides are TGTGCCAGCAGCTTCCAACCATGGGGCTCGGCCATCACCTTC. Translation: CASSFQPWGSAITF.

The chain carries TRBV7-2 and TRBJ1-5; a possible D gene is TRBD1 (6 bases). The CDR3 is made up of 18 amino acids. Looked up from germline, CDR1 is SGHTA and CDR2 is FQGNSA. Deletions cut 1 base from V and 2 bases from J, with 18 bases between. The CDR3 sequence: CASSLGQGLLRGNQPQHF. CDR3 DNA sequence: TGTGCCAGCAGCTTAGGTCAGGGGCTATTAAGGGGCAATCAGCCCCAGCATTTT.